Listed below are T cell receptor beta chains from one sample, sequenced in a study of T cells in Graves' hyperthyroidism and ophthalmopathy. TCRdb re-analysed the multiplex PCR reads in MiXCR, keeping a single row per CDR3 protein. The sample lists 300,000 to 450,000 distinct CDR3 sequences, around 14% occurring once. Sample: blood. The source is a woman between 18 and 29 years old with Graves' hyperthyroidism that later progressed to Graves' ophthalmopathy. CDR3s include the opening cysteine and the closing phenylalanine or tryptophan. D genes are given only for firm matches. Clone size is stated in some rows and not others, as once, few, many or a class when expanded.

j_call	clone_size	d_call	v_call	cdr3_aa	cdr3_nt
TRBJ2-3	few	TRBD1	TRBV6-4	CASSESGTGVATDTQYF	TGTGCCAGCAGTGAATCCGGGACAGGGGTTGCGACAGATACGCAGTATTTT
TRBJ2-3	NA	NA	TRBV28	CASREDPQDTQYF	TGTGCCAGCAGAGAGGACCCCCAAGATACGCAGTATTTT
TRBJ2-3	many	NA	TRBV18	CASSPLAGTDTQYF	TGTGCCAGCTCACCATTAGCGGGCACAGATACGCAGTATTTT
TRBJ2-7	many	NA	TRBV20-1	CSARDRANYEQYF	TGCAGTGCTAGAGACAGGGCAAACTACGAGCAGTACTTC
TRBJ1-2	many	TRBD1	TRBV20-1	CSASGGHNYGYTF	TGCAGTGCCTCAGGGGGGCACAACTATGGCTACACCTTC
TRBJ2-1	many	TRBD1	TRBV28	CASSFPGTGKYEQFF	TGTGCCAGCAGTTTCCCCGGGACAGGGAAATATGAGCAGTTCTTC
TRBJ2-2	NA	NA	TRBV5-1	CASSLQTANTGELFF	TGCGCCAGCAGCCTCCAGACAGCGAACACCGGGGAGCTGTTTTTT
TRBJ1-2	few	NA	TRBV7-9	CASSRGGRVYGYTF	TGTGCCAGTTCAAGGGGGGGGCGAGTATATGGCTACACCTTC
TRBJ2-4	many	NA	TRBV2	CASSEGAKNIQYF	TGTGCCAGCAGTGAGGGGGCCAAAAACATTCAGTACTTC
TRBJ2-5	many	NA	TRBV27	CASSFVRGNQETQYF	TGTGCCAGCAGTTTTGTAAGGGGGAATCAAGAGACCCAGTACTTC
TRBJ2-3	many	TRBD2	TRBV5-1	CASSHGSAGANTDTQYF	TGCGCCAGCAGCCACGGTTCAGCGGGGGCAAACACAGATACGCAGTATTTT
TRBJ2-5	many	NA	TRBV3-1	CASSQVPQETQYF	TGTGCCAGCAGCCAAGTTCCGCAAGAGACCCAGTACTTC
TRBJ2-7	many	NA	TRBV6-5	CASSYPGTLYEQYF	TGTGCCAGCAGTTACCCCGGGACCCTCTACGAGCAGTACTTC
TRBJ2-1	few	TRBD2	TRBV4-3	CASSQATSGTIYNEQFF	TGCGCCAGCAGCCAAGCGACTAGCGGGACAATCTACAATGAGCAGTTCTTC
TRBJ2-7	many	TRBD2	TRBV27	CASSSLMGITGTSGRQGSYEQYF	TGTGCCAGCAGTTCCTTAATGGGTATAACGGGGACTAGCGGGCGACAGGGCTCCTACGAGCAGTACTTC
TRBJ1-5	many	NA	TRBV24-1	CATSGEGHQPQHF	TGTGCCACCAGTGGGGAGGGGCATCAGCCCCAGCATTTT
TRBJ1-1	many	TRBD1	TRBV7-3	CASSRTGGANTEAFF	TGTGCCAGCAGTCGGACAGGGGGCGCGAACACTGAAGCTTTCTTT
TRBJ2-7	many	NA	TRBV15	CATSRGGRGLYEQYF	TGTGCCACCAGCCGGGGTGGGAGGGGGCTGTACGAGCAGTACTTC
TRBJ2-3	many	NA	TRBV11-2	CASSLRPSYRVTDTQYF	TGTGCCAGCAGCTTAAGACCTTCGTACAGGGTCACAGATACGCAGTATTTT
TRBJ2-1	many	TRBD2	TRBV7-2	CASSPSGWTIGGEQFF	TGTGCCAGCAGCCCTAGCGGGTGGACGATCGGTGGTGAGCAGTTCTTC
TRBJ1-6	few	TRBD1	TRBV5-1	CASSFGQGENSPLHF	TGCGCCAGCAGCTTTGGGCAGGGGGAAAATTCACCCCTCCACTTT
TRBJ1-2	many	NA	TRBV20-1	CSARGGGYYGYTF	TGCAGTGCTAGAGGTGGGGGCTACTATGGCTACACCTTC
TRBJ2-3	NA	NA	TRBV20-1	CSARDLQGGYTDTQYF	TGCAGTGCTAGAGATCTCCAGGGGGGTTACACAGATACGCAGTATTTT
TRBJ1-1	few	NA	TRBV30	CAWSKGVTEAFF	TGTGCCTGGAGTAAAGGGGTGACTGAAGCTTTCTTT
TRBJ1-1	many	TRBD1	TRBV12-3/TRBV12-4	CASSFPVRGLDTEAFF	TGTGCCAGCAGTTTCCCCGTCAGGGGGCTGGACACTGAAGCTTTCTTT
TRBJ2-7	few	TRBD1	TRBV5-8	CASSQQDRARYHEQYF	TGTGCCAGCAGCCAACAAGACAGGGCTAGATATCACGAGCAGTACTTC
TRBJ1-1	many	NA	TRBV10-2	CASSESRGQTEAFF	TGCGCCAGCAGTGAGTCAAGGGGACAAACTGAAGCTTTCTTT
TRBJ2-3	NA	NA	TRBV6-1	CASRTTVPERADTQYF	TGTGCCAGCAGGACGACAGTGCCCGAGAGGGCAGATACGCAGTATTTT
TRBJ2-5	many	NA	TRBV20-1	CSARGGSYQETQYF	TGCAGTGCTAGAGGCGGGTCTTACCAAGAGACCCAGTACTTC
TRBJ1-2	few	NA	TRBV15	CATSREGYGYTF	TGTGCCACCAGCAGAGAGGGCTATGGCTACACCTTC
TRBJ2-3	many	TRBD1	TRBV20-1	CSALRGTGTTDTQYF	TGCAGTGCGCTACGAGGGACAGGAACAACAGATACGCAGTATTTT
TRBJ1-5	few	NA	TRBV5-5	CASSADLGVNQPQHF	TGTGCCAGCAGCGCAGACCTGGGGGTCAATCAGCCCCAGCATTTT
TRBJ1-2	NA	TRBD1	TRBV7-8	CASSITGGEGYTF	TGTGCCAGCAGCATAACAGGGGGCGAGGGCTACACCTTC
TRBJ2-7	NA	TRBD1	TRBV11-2	CASSLGWDSPRNYEQYF	TGTGCCAGCAGCTTAGGATGGGACAGCCCTAGAAACTACGAGCAGTACTTC
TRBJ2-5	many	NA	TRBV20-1	CSARGGTAQETQYF	TGCAGTGCTAGGGGAGGGACAGCCCAAGAGACCCAGTACTTC
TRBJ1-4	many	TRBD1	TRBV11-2	CASSRKTGVNEKLFF	TGTGCCAGCAGCCGGAAGACAGGGGTTAATGAAAAACTGTTTTTT
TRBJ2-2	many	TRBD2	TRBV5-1	CASGTINTGELFF	TGCGCCAGCGGGACTATCAACACCGGGGAGCTGTTTTTT
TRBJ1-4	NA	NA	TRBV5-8	CASSLAGVMEKLFF	TGTGCCAGCAGCTTGGCCGGGGTAATGGAAAAACTGTTTTTT
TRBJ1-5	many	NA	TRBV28	CASSSGLQPQHF	TGTGCCAGCAGTTCGGGTTTGCAGCCCCAGCATTTT
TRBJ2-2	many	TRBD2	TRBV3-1	CASSQDRTSGRNTGELFF	TGTGCCAGCAGCCAAGATCGGACTAGCGGTCGTAACACCGGGGAGCTGTTTTTT
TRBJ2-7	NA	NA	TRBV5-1	CASKDNYEQYF	TGCGCCAGCAAGGATAACTACGAGCAGTACTTC
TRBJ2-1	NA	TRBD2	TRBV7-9	CASSLTSETSYNEQFF	TGTGCCAGCAGCTTGACTAGCGAGACCTCCTACAATGAGCAGTTCTTC